This is a list of T cell receptor beta chains from one sample in a study of blood T cell repertoires in COVID-19. Assay: immunoSEQ multiplex PCR; the TCRdb copy retains only in-frame clones and omits some. This table holds about 150,000 clones, under 90% found once. The sample consisted of peripheral blood. These receptors all come from a woman older than 75 with active or convalescent COVID-19. CDR3s include the opening cysteine and the closing phenylalanine or tryptophan. D genes are given only for firm matches. Only part of the rows carry a size: once, few, many, or a class if the clone is expanded.

J gene,D gene,V gene,clone size,CDR3 protein,CDR3 DNA
TRBJ1-2,TRBD1,TRBV7-8,.,CASRPLGQGEVGYTF,TGTGCCAGCAGACCTCTGGGACAGGGGGAAGTAGGCTACACCTTC
TRBJ1-6,.,TRBV6-1,.,CASSEKGSYNSPLHF,TGTGCCAGCAGTGAAAAGGGGTCCTATAATTCACCCCTCCACTTT
TRBJ2-1,TRBD1,TRBV11-3,.,CASSVGQGEQFF,TGTGCCAGCAGCGTAGGACAGGGGGAGCAGTTCTTC
TRBJ2-3,.,TRBV19,few,CASSPVAGLATDTQYF,TGTGCCAGTAGTCCCGTCGCGGGACTGGCTACAGATACGCAGTATTTT
TRBJ1-1,.,TRBV5-4,.,CASSGGGAARANTEAFF,TGTGCCAGCAGTGGGGGCGGAGCGGCCCGGGCGAACACTGAAGCTTTCTTT
TRBJ2-2,TRBD2,TRBV6-5,.,CASWSGGGTGELFF,TGTGCCAGCTGGAGCGGGGGAGGGACCGGGGAGCTGTTTTTT
TRBJ2-7,TRBD2,TRBV4-1,.,CASSPEGFGLAGGGEQYF,TGCGCCAGCAGCCCGGAAGGATTTGGACTAGCGGGAGGAGGGGAGCAGTACTTC
TRBJ1-2,TRBD1,TRBV18,.,CASSREGTASTKYGYTF,TGTGCCAGCTCACGTGAGGGGACAGCCAGTACCAAATATGGCTACACCTTC
TRBJ2-5,.,TRBV18,.,CASSQQQGLETQYF,TGTGCCAGCTCCCAACAGCAGGGTTTGGAGACCCAGTACTTC
TRBJ1-1,TRBD1,TRBV10-3,.,CAISGDRERPEAFF,TGTGCCATCAGTGGGGACAGGGAGCGCCCTGAAGCTTTCTTT
TRBJ1-1,TRBD1,TRBV2,.,CASRTGGTEAFF,TGTGCCAGCAGAACAGGGGGCACTGAAGCTTTCTTT
TRBJ1-5,.,TRBV5-5,.,CASSGGTADQPQHF,TGTGCCAGCAGCGGAGGGACTGCTGATCAGCCCCAGCATTTT
TRBJ1-5,TRBD1,TRBV28,.,CASSSRQGARSNQPQHF,TGTGCCAGCAGTTCCCGACAGGGGGCTCGGAGCAATCAGCCCCAGCATTTT
TRBJ2-3,TRBD2,TRBV11-3,once,CASSPTVERERHTQYF,TGTGCCAGCAGCCCGACCGTCGAGCGGGAGCGGCATACGCAGTATTTT
TRBJ2-3,TRBD2,TRBV7-3,.,CASSPSGGGDTQYF,TGTGCCAGCAGCCCTTCGGGGGGTGGGGATACGCAGTATTTT
TRBJ1-2,.,TRBV28,.,CASSFGQYRPGYTF,TGTGCCAGCAGTTTTGGACAGTACCGCCCTGGCTACACCTTC
TRBJ1-2,.,TRBV9,.,CASSRPAGLLYGYTF,TGTGCCAGCAGCCGCCCGGCAGGGTTGCTCTATGGCTACACCTTC
TRBJ2-7,TRBD2,TRBV11-2,.,CASSPTIGRPHEQYF,TGTGCCAGCAGCCCGACTATCGGGAGGCCCCACGAGCAGTACTTC
TRBJ2-3,TRBD2,TRBV2,.,CASTLAGYTDTQYF,TGTGCCAGCACCCTAGCGGGCTACACAGATACGCAGTATTTT
TRBJ1-2,TRBD1,TRBV27,once,CASSLTGGTGYTF,TGTGCCAGCAGTTTAACAGGGGGCACTGGCTACACCTTC
TRBJ1-1,.,TRBV9,.,CASSVVSLGNTEAFF,TGTGCCAGCAGCGTAGTTTCCCTCGGGAACACTGAAGCTTTCTTT
TRBJ1-2,.,TRBV28,once,CASRGDTYGYTF,TGTGCCAGCAGAGGGGATACCTATGGCTACACCTTC
TRBJ2-3,.,TRBV3-1/TRBV3-2,.,CASSQREVVTDTQYF,TGTGCCAGCAGCCAACGCGAGGTTGTGACAGATACGCAGTATTTT
TRBJ2-1,TRBD1,TRBV15,.,CATSWDRVFDEQFF,TGTGCCACCAGCTGGGACAGGGTCTTTGATGAGCAGTTCTTC
TRBJ1-6,.,TRBV4-1,.,CASSHPSVSPLHF,TGCGCCAGCAGCCACCCATCGGTCTCACCCCTCCACTTT
TRBJ2-5,TRBD1,TRBV5-1,once,CASSVGTGGGQETQYF,TGCGCCAGCAGCGTAGGGACAGGGGGAGGGCAAGAGACCCAGTACTTC
TRBJ2-3,TRBD2,TRBV28,.,CASSRPGLGVTDTQYF,TGTGCCAGCAGTCGCCCGGGACTAGGAGTCACAGATACGCAGTATTTT
TRBJ1-2,TRBD1,TRBV6-5,.,CASILGQENYGYTF,TGTGCCAGCATTCTAGGACAGGAAAACTATGGCTACACCTTC
TRBJ1-6,.,TRBV2,.,CASNPPGTYNSPLHF,TGTGCCAGCAACCCTCCAGGGACCTATAATTCACCCCTCCACTTT
TRBJ1-6,.,TRBV4-2,.,CASRPIDRQPNSPLHF,TGTGCCAGCAGACCCATCGACAGGCAACCTAATTCACCCCTCCACTTT
TRBJ2-7,.,TRBV25-1,once,CASSVTSYEQYF,TGTGCCAGCAGTGTCACCAGTTACGAGCAGTACTTC
TRBJ2-6,TRBD1,TRBV4-1,.,CASSRGQGSTGANVLTF,TGCGCCAGCAGCCGGGGACAGGGTAGTACTGGGGCCAACGTCCTGACTTTC
TRBJ2-1,.,TRBV2,.,CASSEQGSSYNEQFF,TGTGCCAGCAGTGAACAGGGAAGCTCCTACAATGAGCAGTTCTTC
TRBJ1-2,.,TRBV7-9,.,CASSLPPVANYGYTF,TGTGCCAGCAGCCTACCCCCCGTAGCTAACTATGGCTACACCTTC
TRBJ2-1,TRBD2,TRBV6-5,.,CASSPRLAGANEQFF,TGTGCCAGCAGCCCCAGACTAGCGGGAGCCAATGAGCAGTTCTTC
TRBJ2-3,.,TRBV7-8,.,CASSSFYGLTQPDTQYF,TGTGCCAGCAGCTCATTTTACGGACTAACACAACCAGATACGCAGTATTTT
TRBJ1-6,.,TRBV19,.,CAARDISGDNSPLHF,TGTGCCGCTCGTGACATCTCAGGGGATAATTCACCCCTCCACTTT
TRBJ2-1,.,TRBV5-5,.,CASSDSGSSYNEQFF,TGTGCCAGCAGCGATAGCGGAAGCTCCTACAATGAGCAGTTCTTC
TRBJ1-1,TRBD1,TRBV19,.,CASSLVAGGNTEAFF,TGTGCCAGTAGCCTTGTGGCAGGGGGTAACACTGAAGCTTTCTTT
TRBJ2-1,TRBD2,TRBV3-1/TRBV3-2,.,CASSLAGAYNEQFF,TGTGCCAGCAGCTTAGCGGGAGCTTACAATGAGCAGTTCTTC
TRBJ1-2,.,TRBV10-3,.,CAISVGGYGYTF,TGTGCCATCAGTGTCGGCGGCTATGGCTACACCTTC
TRBJ1-6,.,TRBV28,.,CASTWGRFNSPLHF,TGTGCCAGCACCTGGGGGCGTTTCAATTCACCCCTCCACTTT
TRBJ2-3,.,TRBV5-1,.,CASSRNRGTDTQYF,TGCGCCAGCAGCCGAAACAGGGGCACAGATACGCAGTATTTT
TRBJ2-5,TRBD1,TRBV7-9,.,CASSRDRGETQYF,TGTGCCAGCAGTCGGGACAGGGGAGAGACCCAGTACTTC
TRBJ1-5,.,TRBV2,.,CASSESGRGNQPQHF,TGTGCCAGCAGTGAATCGGGCAGGGGCAATCAGCCCCAGCATTTT
TRBJ2-2,.,TRBV7-9,.,CASSPPAGGENTGELFF,TGTGCCAGCAGCCCCCCCGCAGGAGGAGAGAACACCGGGGAGCTGTTTTTT
TRBJ2-7,TRBD1,TRBV6-5,few,CASRPGTAYEQYF,TGTGCCAGCAGGCCCGGGACAGCCTACGAGCAGTACTTC
TRBJ2-7,TRBD1,TRBV9,.,CASSPRQGSHEQYF,TGTGCCAGCAGCCCCAGACAGGGTTCCCACGAGCAGTACTTC
TRBJ2-3,.,TRBV3-1/TRBV3-2,few,CASSQGQGVDTQYF,TGTGCCAGCAGCCAAGGTCAAGGGGTAGATACGCAGTATTTT
TRBJ2-7,TRBD2,TRBV18,.,CASSPGLATYEQYF,TGTGCCAGCTCACCGGGACTAGCGACCTACGAGCAGTACTTC
TRBJ1-1,.,TRBV3-1/TRBV3-2,.,CASRLGGMNTEAFF,TGTGCCAGCAGGCTCGGCGGGATGAACACTGAAGCTTTCTTT